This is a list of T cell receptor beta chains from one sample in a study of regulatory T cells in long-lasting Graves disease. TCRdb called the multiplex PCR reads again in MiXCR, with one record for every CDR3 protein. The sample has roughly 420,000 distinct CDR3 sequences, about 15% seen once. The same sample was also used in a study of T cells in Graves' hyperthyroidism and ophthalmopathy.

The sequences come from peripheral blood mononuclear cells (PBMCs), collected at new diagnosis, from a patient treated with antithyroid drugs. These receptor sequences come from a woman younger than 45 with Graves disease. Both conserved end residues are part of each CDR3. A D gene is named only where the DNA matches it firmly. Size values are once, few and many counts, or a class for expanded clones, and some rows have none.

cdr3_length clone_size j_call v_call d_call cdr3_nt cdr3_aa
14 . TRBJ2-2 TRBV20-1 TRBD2 TGCAGTGCTAGTCGGGAGGGGAGCACCGGGGAGCTGTTTTTT CSASREGSTGELFF
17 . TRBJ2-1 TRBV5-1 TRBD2 TGCGCCCCGAGGGGGGCGGGAGGCGCCTACTCCTACAATGAGCAGTTCTTC CAPRGAGGAYSYNEQFF
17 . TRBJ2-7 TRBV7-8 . TGTGCCAGCAGCTTATCCCGGGGGAACAGAGTCATCTACGAGCAGTACTTC CASSLSRGNRVIYEQYF
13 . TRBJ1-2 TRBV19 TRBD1 TGTGCCTGTTCAATCAGGGGGCCATTCGGCTACACCTTC CACSIRGPFGYTF
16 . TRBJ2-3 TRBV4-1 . TGCGCCAGCAGCCTAGGTGACCCCCACGGGACAGATACGCAGTATTTT CASSLGDPHGTDTQYF
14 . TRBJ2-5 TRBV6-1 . TGTGCCAGCAAACGACAAGGGACTCAAGAGACCCAGTACTTC CASKRQGTQETQYF
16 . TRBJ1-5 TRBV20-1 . TGCAGTGCTAGAGATCCTGAGGGAATGGGCAATCAGCCCCAGCATTTT CSARDPEGMGNQPQHF
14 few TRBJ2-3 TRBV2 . TGTGCCAGCAGCCTTATGGGGCAGACAGATACGCAGTATTTT CASSLMGQTDTQYF
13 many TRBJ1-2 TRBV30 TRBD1 TGTGCCTGGAAGACAGGGTCGTACTATGGCTACACCTTC CAWKTGSYYGYTF
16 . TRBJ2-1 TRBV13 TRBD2 TGTGCCAGCAGCTTAGGGCTAGCGGGAGGTAGGAATGAGCAGTTCTTC CASSLGLAGGRNEQFF
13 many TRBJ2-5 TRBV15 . TGTGCCACCCGTCGTCCCATGGGAGAGACCCAGTACTTC CATRRPMGETQYF
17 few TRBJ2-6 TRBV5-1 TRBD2 TGCGCCAGCAGCTTGAGTGCGGGAGTGGCTGGGGCCAACGTCCTGACTTTC CASSLSAGVAGANVLTF
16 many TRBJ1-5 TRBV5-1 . TGCGCCAGCAGCTTGGGTCCCGGTTACGGCAATCAGCCCCAGCATTTT CASSLGPGYGNQPQHF
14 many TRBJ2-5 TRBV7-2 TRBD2 TGTGCCACCAAGACTAGCGGGATTTCAGAGACCCAGTACTTC CATKTSGISETQYF
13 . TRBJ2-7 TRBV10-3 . TGTGCCATCACAGGGACACCCCGGGTGAGGCAGTACTTC CAITGTPRVRQYF
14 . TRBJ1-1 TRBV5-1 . TGCGCCAGCAGCTTCTCTACGACGGCAACTGAAGCTTTCTTT CASSFSTTATEAFF
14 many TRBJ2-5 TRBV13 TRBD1 TGTGCCAGCAGCAGAGGGACAGGGGAAGAGACCCAGTACTTC CASSRGTGEETQYF
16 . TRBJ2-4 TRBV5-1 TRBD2 TGCGCCAGCAGCCGACTAGCGGGAGCCTCTGAAAACATTCAGTACTTC CASSRLAGASENIQYF
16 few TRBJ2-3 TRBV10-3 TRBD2 TGTGCCATCAGTGGGGTTAGCGGGAGAGGCGCAGATACGCAGTATTTT CAISGVSGRGADTQYF
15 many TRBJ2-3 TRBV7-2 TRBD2 TGTGCCAGCAGCTTAGAGGGCGGGAGGCCAGATACGCAGTATTTT CASSLEGGRPDTQYF
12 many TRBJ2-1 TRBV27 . TGTGCCAGCAGTCTGATCCTTGGTGAGCAGTTCTTC CASSLILGEQFF
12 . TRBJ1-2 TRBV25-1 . TGTGCCAGCAGTGGCCTGGACAGCCTCTACACCTTC CASSGLDSLYTF
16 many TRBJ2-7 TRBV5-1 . TGCGCCAGCAGCTTGGTGACCCACCGGGGCTCCTACGAGCAGTACTTC CASSLVTHRGSYEQYF
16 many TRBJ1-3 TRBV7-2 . TGTGCCAGCGCCTTCGGGGCGGGGTCGTCTGGAAACACCATATATTTT CASAFGAGSSGNTIYF
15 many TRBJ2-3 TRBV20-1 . TGCAGTGCTCCAAGAGCCGGGGAAAGCACAGATACGCAGTATTTT CSAPRAGESTDTQYF
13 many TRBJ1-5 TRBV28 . TGTGCCACCACGACGGTGGGAGATCAGCCCCAGCATTTT CATTTVGDQPQHF
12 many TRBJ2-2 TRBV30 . TGTGCCTGCCCCGGAGGGACCGGGGAGCTGTTTTTT CACPGGTGELFF
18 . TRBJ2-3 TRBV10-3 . TGTGCCATCAGTGACATGACGGGAGATGAGATTAGCACAGATACGCAGTATTTT CAISDMTGDEISTDTQYF
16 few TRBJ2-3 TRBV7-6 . TGTGCCAGCAGCATAGAGGGGGGCAGGGGCACAGATACGCAGTATTTT CASSIEGGRGTDTQYF
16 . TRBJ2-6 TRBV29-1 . TGCAGCGTTGAACAGGGCAAAGACTCTGGGGCCAACGTCCTGACTTTC CSVEQGKDSGANVLTF
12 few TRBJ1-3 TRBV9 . TGTGCCAGCAGCGACTGGGGAAACACCATATATTTT CASSDWGNTIYF
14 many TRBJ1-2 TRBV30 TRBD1 TGTGCCTGGAGCTGGACAGGGGTCAACTATGGCTACACCTTC CAWSWTGVNYGYTF
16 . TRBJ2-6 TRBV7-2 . TGTGCCAGCACCCAGGGGGGGTTGGCTGGGGCCAACGTCCTGACTTTC CASTQGGLAGANVLTF
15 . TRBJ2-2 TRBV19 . TGTGCCAGTTCTGAGTGGTTCCAGGGCACCGGGGAGCTGTTTTTT CASSEWFQGTGELFF
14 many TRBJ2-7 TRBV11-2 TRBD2 TGTGCCAGCAGCTTAGCTAGCGGGATCTACGAGCAGTACTTC CASSLASGIYEQYF
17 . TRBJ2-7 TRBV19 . TGTGCCAGTAGTCGCGCGTCCGGCAGGCAGGAAGGCTACGAGCAGTACTTC CASSRASGRQEGYEQYF
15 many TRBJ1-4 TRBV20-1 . TGCAGTGCTACGGGTGTGTCCGCAACTAATGAAAAACTGTTTTTT CSATGVSATNEKLFF
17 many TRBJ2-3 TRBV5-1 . TGCGCCAGCAGCGCCCGGACTCGACTGGATAACACAGATACGCAGTATTTT CASSARTRLDNTDTQYF
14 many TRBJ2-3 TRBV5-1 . TGCGCCAGCAGACCAGGGGCTAGCACAGATACGCAGTATTTT CASRPGASTDTQYF
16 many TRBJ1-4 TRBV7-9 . TGTGCCAGCAGCTTTCCAGGACAAGCCGGAGTCGGAAAACTGTTTTTT CASSFPGQAGVGKLFF
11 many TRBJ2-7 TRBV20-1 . TGCAGTGCTAAACACTCCTACGAGCAGTACTTC CSAKHSYEQYF
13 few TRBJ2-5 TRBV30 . TGTGCCTGGAGTCTGGGAGAGCAAGAGACCCAGTACTTC CAWSLGEQETQYF
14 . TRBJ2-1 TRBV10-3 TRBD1 TGTGCCATCAGCGGGACAGGGGGAGGGAATGAGCAGTTCTTC CAISGTGGGNEQFF
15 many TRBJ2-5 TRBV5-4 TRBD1 TGTGCCAGCAGCTTGGGGGACAGCTGGGGCGAGACCCAGTACTTC CASSLGDSWGETQYF
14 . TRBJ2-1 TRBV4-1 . TGCGCCAGCAGCCAAGTGGGACGGCACAATGAGCAGTTCTTC CASSQVGRHNEQFF
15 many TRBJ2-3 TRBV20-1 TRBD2 TGCAGTGCTACTAGCGGGAGGAGTAGCACAGATACGCAGTATTTT CSATSGRSSTDTQYF
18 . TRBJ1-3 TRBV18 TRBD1 TGTGCCAGCTCTGCGAGGACAGGGCCAAGGGACTCTGGAAACACCATATATTTT CASSARTGPRDSGNTIYF
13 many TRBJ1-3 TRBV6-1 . TGTGCCAGCAGTGCAGAACCTGGAAACACCATATATTTT CASSAEPGNTIYF
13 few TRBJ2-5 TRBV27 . TGTGCCAGCAGTTTTAAGGGCCAAGAGACCCAGTACTTC CASSFKGQETQYF
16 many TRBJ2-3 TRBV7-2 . TGTGCCAGCAGCATCCAAACCGGGCGGAGCACAGATACGCAGTATTTT CASSIQTGRSTDTQYF